At least ten counts were recorded for the clone carrying this T cell receptor (beta chain). The antigen is not known. The germline V and J ends were trimmed by 5 bases and 2 bases, with 11 bases remaining between them. The CDR3 has 14 residues. Germline V gene sequence: CDR1 KGHDR, CDR2 SFDVKD. The data originate from a study of T cells in Graves' hyperthyroidism and ophthalmopathy. Points from the study as a whole: Blood also carried most thyroid clonotypes expanded above 0.001. Ophthalmopathy was separated from stable hyperthyroidism by a 13 V-J model.

The source material, RNA transcripts, was used to amplify TCR beta CDR3 regions. A set of HTBI primers served as the primers for a first-round RT-PCR of the TCR CDR3. TCRdb recomputed calls from the multiplex PCR reads with MiXCR, one row per CDR3 protein. The table includes 640,000 or so distinct CDR3 sequences, approximately 15% detected once. A Clinical Activity Score of at least 3, a NOSPECS grade of at least 4 and a duration under 3 months were recorded in the ophthalmopathy patients. The diagnoses drew upon clinical symptoms, serum thyroxine and TRAb, thyroid ultrasound and orbital computed tomography.

Sequencing used blood. The TCR originated in a woman aged 18-30 years with Graves' ophthalmopathy. The genes are TRBV24-1 and TRBJ1-2; D is unresolved. The CDR3 nucleotides are TGTGCCACCAGTGTCCCGCCCAGAAACTATGGCTACACCTTC. Encoded protein: CATSVPPRNYGYTF.